This TCR beta chain was identified during a study of cytomegalovirus exposure and HLA in healthy donors. The germline V and J ends were trimmed by 2 bases and 5 bases, with 6 bases remaining between them. Germline V gene lookup returns CDR1 MNHEY and CDR2 SMNVEV (reference sequence). CDR3 size: 13 residues. TCRdb keeps only in-frame clones here, not all; method: immunoSEQ multiplex PCR. Of a few hundred thousand clones listed, roughly 90% were seen once; the top ten hold over 0.8%. The material sequenced was PBMCs. This receptor was obtained from a woman younger than 35 in good health and CMV-seronegative. The V gene is TRBV27, the J gene TRBJ2-2; D might be TRBD2 (6 bases). The CDR3 loop is CASSLAGTGELFF. The CDR3 nucleotides read TGTGCCAGCAGTTTAGCGGGAACCGGGGAGCTGTTTTTT.